This T cell receptor (beta chain) was found in a study of tumor-infiltrating lymphocytes in localized non-small cell lung cancer. TCRdb's copy holds only in-frame clones and misses some; the assay was immunoSEQ multiplex PCR. The table includes roughly 8,500 clones, 68% detected once. Overall study findings and caveats: T-cell fraction did not differ between immunotypes IM1 and IM2.

This CDR3 region has 12 residues. Germline V lookup: CDR1 SQVTM, CDR2 ANQGSEA. Trimming left V 2 bases short and J 3 bases short, with 8 bases between. Relative to its sample, this clone is medium-sized. The antigen remains undetermined. The chain employs TRBV29-1 and TRBJ2-7, with a weak D call TRBD1 (5 bases). The receptor comes from a human donor with non-small cell lung cancer. Sequencing was done on a sample of uninvolved lung tissue not adjacent to the tumor. The CDR3 protein is CSVERTNYEQYF. The CDR3 DNA reads as TGCAGCGTTGAAAGGACAAACTACGAGCAGTACTTC.